This is a list of T cell receptor beta chains from one sample in a study of blood T cell repertoires in COVID-19. Measured with immunoSEQ multiplex PCR; TCRdb has only the in-frame clones, and not every one. Of 350,000 to 450,000 clones listed, 89% were seen once; the top ten hold roughly 1.2%. The sample comprised peripheral blood. The receptors come from a man aged 35 to 55 with acute or convalescent COVID-19. Both conserved end residues are part of each CDR3. A D gene is named only where the DNA matches it firmly. Part of the rows lack a size; the others show once, few, many or a class for expanded clones.

V: TRBV6-1; size: .; J: TRBJ2-7; D: TRBD1; DNA: TGTGCCAGCAGTGAAGCAGGACAGGGTTACCCCTACGAGCAGTACTTC; CDR3: CASSEAGQGYPYEQYF
V: TRBV10-3; size: once; J: TRBJ1-2; D: TRBD1; DNA: TGTGCCATCACCGGGACAGATTATGGCTACACCTTC; CDR3: CAITGTDYGYTF
V: TRBV28; size: once; J: TRBJ2-7; D: TRBD1; DNA: TGTGCCAGCCAACTCCCGGGACAGGGCTACGAGCAGTACTTC; CDR3: CASQLPGQGYEQYF
V: TRBV7-2; size: .; J: TRBJ2-4; D: TRBD2; DNA: TGTGCCAGCAGCTCCGCCGGACTAGCGGAAAACATTCAGTACTTC; CDR3: CASSSAGLAENIQYF
V: TRBV28; size: once; J: TRBJ1-5; D: .; DNA: TGTGCCAGCAGCCCCCTAGGCGGAGGCTATAGCAATCAGCCCCAGCATTTT; CDR3: CASSPLGGGYSNQPQHF
V: TRBV9; size: .; J: TRBJ1-4; D: TRBD1; DNA: TGTGCCAGCAGCCAGGGGGCGCGGGATGAAAAACTGTTTTTT; CDR3: CASSQGARDEKLFF
V: TRBV7-2; size: .; J: TRBJ1-2; D: .; DNA: TGTGCCAGCAGCCCGCGGTGGACAAACTATGGCTACACCTTC; CDR3: CASSPRWTNYGYTF
V: TRBV7-8; size: .; J: TRBJ2-7; D: TRBD1; DNA: TGTGCCAGCAGCCGACAGGGGGGCTACGAGCAGTACTTC; CDR3: CASSRQGGYEQYF
V: TRBV9; size: .; J: TRBJ2-3; D: TRBD2; DNA: TGTGCCAGCAGCGTAGGACTAGCGGGGGGACGGGATACGCAGTATTTT; CDR3: CASSVGLAGGRDTQYF
V: TRBV5-4; size: once; J: TRBJ2-7; D: TRBD2; DNA: TGTGCCAGCAGTCCCGGGGGGACCTACGAGCAGTACTTC; CDR3: CASSPGGTYEQYF
V: TRBV9; size: .; J: TRBJ2-2; D: TRBD2; DNA: TGTGCCAGCAGCCCCGGGGGGACCGGGGAGCTGTTTTTT; CDR3: CASSPGGTGELFF
V: TRBV11-2; size: .; J: TRBJ2-5; D: .; DNA: TGTGCCAGCAGCAGCAGGGCTCAGGAAGAGACCCAGTACTTC; CDR3: CASSSRAQEETQYF
V: TRBV19; size: .; J: TRBJ1-2; D: .; DNA: TGTGCCAGTAGTACAGGGGCCAGCTATGGCTACACCTTC; CDR3: CASSTGASYGYTF
V: TRBV19; size: .; J: TRBJ2-2; D: TRBD2; DNA: TGTGCCAGTAGCTTTGGCCGAGGGGGGACTAGCAACGCCGGGGAGCTGTTTTTT; CDR3: CASSFGRGGTSNAGELFF
V: TRBV7-9; size: .; J: TRBJ1-2; D: TRBD1; DNA: TGTGCCAGCAGCCGAGGGACAGCCCCTACACTCTATGGCTACACCTTC; CDR3: CASSRGTAPTLYGYTF
V: TRBV7-3; size: .; J: TRBJ1-1; D: .; DNA: TGTGCCAGCAGCCGCGGACAGACTTTTACTGAAGCTTTCTTT; CDR3: CASSRGQTFTEAFF
V: TRBV19; size: .; J: TRBJ1-4; D: TRBD1; DNA: TGTGCCAGTAGTATAGATTCCAATCCCGCAGGGGGAAGTGAAAAACTGTTTTTT; CDR3: CASSIDSNPAGGSEKLFF
V: TRBV3-1/TRBV3-2; size: .; J: TRBJ2-3; D: .; DNA: TGTGCCAGCAACGGTCCCCTTAGCACAGATACGCAGTATTTT; CDR3: CASNGPLSTDTQYF
V: TRBV11-2; size: .; J: TRBJ1-1; D: .; DNA: TGTGCCAGCAGCTTAGTTGGGCGGCGAGGCGGGAATCAAGCTTTCTTT; CDR3: CASSLVGRRGGNQAFF
V: TRBV13; size: once; J: TRBJ2-1; D: TRBD2; DNA: TGTGCCAGCAGCCCACAGGGAGGGCTAGCGGGGGACCAAATCGGTGAGCAGTTCTTC; CDR3: CASSPQGGLAGDQIGEQFF
V: TRBV14; size: .; J: TRBJ1-1; D: .; DNA: TGTGCCAGCAGCCAGACCGGGGGAACGACGAACACTGAAGCTTTCTTT; CDR3: CASSQTGGTTNTEAFF
V: TRBV5-6; size: .; J: TRBJ1-2; D: .; DNA: TGTGCCAGCAGCCTGGAAGAGGTCACCTATGGCTACACCTTC; CDR3: CASSLEEVTYGYTF
V: TRBV5-1; size: few; J: TRBJ1-3; D: TRBD1; DNA: TGCGCCAGCAGCCATCGACAGGGGCACACCATATATTTT; CDR3: CASSHRQGHTIYF
V: TRBV29-1; size: .; J: TRBJ2-3; D: TRBD1; DNA: TGCAGCGTTGAAGCTGGGCAGGGGGCTTATACGCAGTATTTT; CDR3: CSVEAGQGAYTQYF
V: TRBV30; size: .; J: TRBJ1-1; D: TRBD1; DNA: TGTGCCTGGAGGACAGGGGGAGGAACTGAAGCTTTCTTT; CDR3: CAWRTGGGTEAFF
V: TRBV28; size: few; J: TRBJ1-1; D: TRBD1; DNA: TGTGCCAGCACCCAAGACAGGGGGCGAAGTCCGAACACTGAAGCTTTCTTT; CDR3: CASTQDRGRSPNTEAFF
V: TRBV11-2; size: .; J: TRBJ2-4; D: TRBD1; DNA: TGTGCCAGCAGCTTAATCGGGACAGGGGATAACATTCAGTACTTC; CDR3: CASSLIGTGDNIQYF
V: TRBV7-9; size: once; J: TRBJ2-4; D: TRBD1; DNA: TGTGCCAGCAGCCCCCCCGGACAGGGGGCCGAGTACTTC; CDR3: CASSPPGQGAEYF
V: TRBV3-1/TRBV3-2; size: .; J: TRBJ2-3; D: TRBD2; DNA: TGTGCCAGCAGCCAAGATCGAGCGGGGAACACAGATACGCAGTATTTT; CDR3: CASSQDRAGNTDTQYF
V: TRBV11-2; size: .; J: TRBJ2-7; D: TRBD2; DNA: TGTGCCAGCAGCCCGGGGGGACCCTACGAGCAGTACTTC; CDR3: CASSPGGPYEQYF
V: TRBV7-8; size: .; J: TRBJ2-6; D: .; DNA: TGTGCCAGCAGCTTAAGGAGATGGGCAGGGTCGAGTGGTTCCTCTGGGGCCAACGTCCTGACTTTC; CDR3: CASSLRRWAGSSGSSGANVLTF
V: TRBV27; size: .; J: TRBJ2-7; D: TRBD2; DNA: TGTGCCAGCAGTGCGGGGACTAGCGAGAATTACGAGCAGTACTTC; CDR3: CASSAGTSENYEQYF
V: TRBV5-6; size: .; J: TRBJ2-7; D: TRBD1; DNA: TGTGCCAGCAGTTTAGGGACAGAAGGCTACGAGCAGTACTTC; CDR3: CASSLGTEGYEQYF